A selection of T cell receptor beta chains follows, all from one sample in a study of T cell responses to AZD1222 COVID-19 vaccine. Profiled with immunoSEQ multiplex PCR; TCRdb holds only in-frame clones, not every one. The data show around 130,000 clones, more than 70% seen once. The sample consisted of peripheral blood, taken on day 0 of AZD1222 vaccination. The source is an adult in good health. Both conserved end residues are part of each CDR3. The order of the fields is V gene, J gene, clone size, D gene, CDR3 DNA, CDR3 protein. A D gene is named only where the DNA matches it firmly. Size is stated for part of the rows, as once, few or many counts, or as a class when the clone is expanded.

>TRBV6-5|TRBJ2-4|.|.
TGTGCCAGCAGTTACGACTACGGCATGATTCAGTACTTC
CASSYDYGMIQYF
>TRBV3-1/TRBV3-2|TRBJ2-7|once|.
TGTGCCAGCAGCCGAAGTAGTAATAGCGGAGGAGCCTACGAGCAGTACTTC
CASSRSSNSGGAYEQYF
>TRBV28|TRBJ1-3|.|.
TGTGCCAGCAGTCGGGGAGGGGAGGCCGGAAACACCATATATTTT
CASSRGGEAGNTIYF
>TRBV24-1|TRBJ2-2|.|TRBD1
TGTGCCACCAGTGATTATGACAGGGCGTACCACTTT
CATSDYDRAYHF
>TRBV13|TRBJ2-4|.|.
TGTGCCAGCAGCTTACGGGGGCAGGGGTTAATAACCAAAAACATTCAGTACTTC
CASSLRGQGLITKNIQYF
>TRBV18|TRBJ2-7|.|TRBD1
TGTGCCAGCTCAGACTCCGGGACAGCAACCTACGAGCAGTACTTC
CASSDSGTATYEQYF
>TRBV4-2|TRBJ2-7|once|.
TGTGCCAGCAGCCAATCCCAGGGTCAAGACTACGAGCAGTACTTC
CASSQSQGQDYEQYF
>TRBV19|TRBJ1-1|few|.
TGTGCCAGTAGTATTCAGAAGGGTATCACTGAAGCTTTCTTT
CASSIQKGITEAFF
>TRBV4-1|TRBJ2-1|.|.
TGCGCCAGCAGCCAAGAAGAGTTTAGAAATGAGCAGTTCTTC
CASSQEEFRNEQFF
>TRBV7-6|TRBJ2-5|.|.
TGTGCCAGCAGCTTAGGGCAAGAAGAGACCCAGTACTTC
CASSLGQEETQYF
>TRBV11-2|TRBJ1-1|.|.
TGTGCCAGCAGCTTAGCACATTTGGGAGGAGGATCTTTCTTT
CASSLAHLGGGSFF
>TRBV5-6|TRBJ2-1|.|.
TGTGCCAGCAGCCTGGCACCGGGGGGCGATGAGCAGTTCTTC
CASSLAPGGDEQFF
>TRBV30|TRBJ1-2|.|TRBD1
TGTGCCTGGAGTGTAGGGGGCAGCTATGGCTACACCTTC
CAWSVGGSYGYTF
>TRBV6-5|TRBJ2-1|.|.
TGTGCCAGCAGTTACTCCGGATCCTACAATGAGCAGTTCTTC
CASSYSGSYNEQFF
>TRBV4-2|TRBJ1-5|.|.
TGTGCCAGCAGCCAAGATTTAGGTTGGGGAAATCAGCCCCAGCATTTT
CASSQDLGWGNQPQHF
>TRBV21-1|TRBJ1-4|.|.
TGTGCCAGCAGCAGATACAGGGTGTATTGTGAAAAACTGTTTTTT
CASSRYRVYCEKLFF
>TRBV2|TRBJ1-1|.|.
TGTGCCAGCAGTGAGGCTGGGACATGGACTGAAGCTTTCTTT
CASSEAGTWTEAFF